The clone carrying this TCR beta chain was found many times. Germline and junction disagree at one end, which may indicate a read error. The sample belongs to a study of T cells after yellow fever vaccination. MiXCR, applied by TCRdb to the 5' RACE reads, yields one record per CDR3 protein. The sample records a few hundred thousand distinct CDR3 sequences, over 3.5% being singletons. Here the sequenced sample was PBMCs, taken 15 days after the yellow fever booster vaccination. This sequence was found in a man between 18 and 29 years old who received the YFV17D yellow fever vaccine.

CDR3 loop: CSVRRGIKDTQYF. DNA of the CDR3: TGCAGTGTTAGAAGGGGGATAAAAGATACGCAGTATTTT. The chain carries TRBV20-1 and TRBJ2-3, with D perhaps matching TRBD1 (6 bases). From germline, CDR1 is DFQATT and CDR2 SNEGSKA (reference sequence). CDR3 size: 13 residues.